Included here is one T cell receptor (beta chain) sequence, with context. This entry is derived from a study of blood T cell repertoires in COVID-19. Sequencing used immunoSEQ multiplex PCR; TCRdb keeps in-frame clones, though not all of them. The sample includes about 200,000 clones, about 93% of them seen just once. The TCR sequence derives from a man under 40 with COVID-19, enrolled during active disease. The sequencing sample was made of peripheral blood.

DNA for the CDR3: TGTGCCAGCAGCGTAAAGCGGGACAGGGTATCCGGGGCCAACGTCCTGACTTTC. Protein sequence: CASSVKRDRVSGANVLTF. V is TRBV9 and J is TRBJ2-6; TRBD1 aligns across 9 bases. The germline CDR1 and CDR2 sequences are SGDLS and YYNGEE. With 1 base clipped from V and 4 bases from J, the junction kept 9 bases outside the gene matches. There are 18 residues in the CDR3.